This passage covers 12 T cell receptor beta chains from one sample sequenced in a study of T-cell reconstitution after alpha-beta-depleted transplantation in children. Unique molecular identifiers tagged the TCRbeta library. One entry per CDR3 protein, called by TCRdb with MiXCR from the PCR reads. The data show roughly 120,000 distinct CDR3 sequences, approximately 22% seen once. The sequencing here drew on PBMCs, mostly from graft donor cells, taken 180 days after TCRalphabeta/CD19-depleted stem cell transplant. All receptors derive from a male patient between 2 and 15 years old who had a stem cell transplant for chronic granulomatous disease, so the T cells may come from the graft donor.

This clonotype was seen only a few times. The CDR3 does not end in the conserved phenylalanine or tryptophan, so this is likely a read error. No DNA is shown, since the ends of the CDR3 on it are uncertain; the CDR3 is the one TCRdb lists. V is TRBV5-1 and J is TRBJ1-5. A total of 21 residues make up the CDR3, ends included. Germline V gene lookup returns CDR1 SGHRS and CDR2 YFSETQ. The CDR3 loop reads CASSLAGGRPREQSAPASFFL.

This clonotype was detected a few times. This chain uses TRBV5-1 with TRBJ2-5; D remains unclear. Germline V gene sequence: CDR1 SGHRS, CDR2 YFSETQ. This CDR3 is built from 13 residues. Trimming shortened V by 0 bases and J by 4 bases, and 7 bases separated the two germline ends. The CDR3 spells CASSLGPSETQYF. The CDR3 nucleotides are TGCGCCAGCAGCTTGGGGCCCTCAGAGACCCAGTACTTC.

Concerning this clonotype itself: A much larger clone differs by one base, so this may be a read error. This sequence joins TRBV20-1 and TRBJ2-3; D is unclear. The V end was cut by 3 bases, the J end by 2 bases, with 15 bases between. The V gene's germline CDR1 is DFQATT and CDR2 SNEGSKA (reference sequence). The CDR3 is 15 residues long. The chain's CDR3 is CSARPLTTITDTQYF. CDR3 nucleotides: TGCAGTGCTAGGCCCCTAACAACTATCACAGATACGCAGTATTTT.

V and J are TRBV15 and TRBJ2-1, with D maybe TRBD2 (6 bases). Germline CDR1 reads LNHNV; CDR2 reads YYDKDF (reference sequence). The CDR3 has 15 amino acids. Trimming cost V 3 bases and J 12 bases, with 21 bases left between them. The CDR3 reads CATSSIREINRVQFF. The CDR3 DNA reads TGTGCCACCAGCAGTATTCGGGAGATAAATCGTGTGCAGTTCTTC.

The chain is built from TRBV12-3 or TRBV12-4 and TRBJ2-7; either TRBD1 or TRBD2 may supply D (5 bases each). The CDR3 totals 11 residues. Written as DNA, the CDR3 is TGTGCATCCGATGCAGGGAGTGTGCAGTACTTC. It is translated as CASDAGSVQYF.

This clonotype has only a few counts. V usage is TRBV29-1 and J usage is TRBJ2-3; D is uncertain. Germline CDR1 is SQVTM and CDR2 is ANQGSEA. The CDR3 totals 16 residues. V dropped 2 bases and J dropped 5 bases, with 20 bases sitting between them. The CDR3 loop reads CSVEFPTKGKVDTQYF. CDR3 in DNA: TGCAGCGTTGAATTTCCCACCAAAGGAAAGGTAGATACGCAGTATTTT.

This sequence joins TRBV12-3 or TRBV12-4 and TRBJ2-4, with 7 nucleotides matching TRBD2. The CDR3 covers 13 residues. The junction had 2 bases not matched to a gene; V was cut back by 4 bases and J by 5 bases. CDR3 nucleotide sequence: TGTGCCAGCAGTTGGGGAGGGGAAAACATTCAGTACTTC. This gives the protein CASSWGGENIQYF.

In its sample, this clonotype was seen a few times. J is TRBJ2-7 and V is TRBV10-1; D is tentatively TRBD1 or TRBD2 (6 bases each). V lost 0 bases and J lost 5, with 8 bases in between. The CDR3 spans 13 residues. CDR1 WNHNN and CDR2 SYGVQD come from the germline V gene (reference sequence). The CDR3 coding sequence is TGCGCCAGCAGTGAGTCCGGGGGCCACGAGCAGTACTTC. It is translated as CASSESGGHEQYF.

This rearrangement joins TRBV29-1 to TRBJ2-1; D is ambiguous. There are 10 residues in the CDR3. Germline loops: CDR1 SQVTM, CDR2 ANQGSEA. The V gene lost 7 bases and the J gene lost 7 bases, with 8 bases spanning the gap. The CDR3 is CSGRWNEQFF. CDR3 nucleotides: TGCAGCGGGCGGTGGAATGAGCAGTTCTTC.

This chain joins TRBV20-1 and TRBJ2-1; 8 nucleotides agree with TRBD1. Germline V CDR1 and CDR2: DFQATT, SNEGSKA (reference sequence). Trimming at V came to 0 bases and at J to 3 bases, leaving 4 bases not matched to a gene. The CDR3 totals 15 residues. The CDR3 region is CSARDRDRYYNEQFF. For the CDR3, the DNA is TGCAGTGCTAGAGACCGGGACAGGTACTACAATGAGCAGTTCTTC.

The chain recombines TRBV20-1 with TRBJ2-1, with 12 bases fitting TRBD2. Germline trimming cut 2 bases from V and 6 bases from J; bases unmatched to any gene: 5. Germline CDR1 and CDR2: DFQATT and SNEGSKA (reference sequence). This CDR3 spans 15 amino acids. CDR3 amino acids: CSARQLAGGFNEQFF. The CDR3, as DNA: TGCAGTGCTAGACAGCTAGCGGGAGGGTTCAATGAGCAGTTCTTC.

This clonotype was seen a handful of times. The chain has TRBV20-1 and TRBJ1-1; D is ambiguous. Trimming stripped 3 bases from V and 1 base from J, with 18 bases between. The germline V gene has CDR1 DFQATT and CDR2 SNEGSKA (reference sequence). The CDR3 totals 16 residues. The chain's CDR3 is CSASKQVWVGNTEAFF. In DNA form, the CDR3 reads TGCAGTGCTAGTAAGCAGGTATGGGTCGGGAACACTGAAGCTTTCTTT.